These 31 T cell receptor beta chains came from one sample sequenced in a study of CD4 T cells in relation to SARS-CoV-2 and coronaviruses. Clones were read by immunoSEQ multiplex PCR, and TCRdb kept only the in-frame ones, dropping some. The sample includes just under 65,000 clones, about 95% of them seen just once. The unexposed donors gave CD4+ T cells in about 2011-2019, prior to COVID-19. The specimen sequenced was naive CD4+ T cells from PBMCs. Subset: naive CD4+ T cells isolated by negative enrichment. The receptors were sampled from a human donor in good health.

The V call is TRBV7-8, the J call TRBJ1-3; 7 bases agree with TRBD1. This CDR3 contains 17 residues. Looked up from germline, CDR1 is SGHVS and CDR2 is FQNEAQ. The junction had 11 bases not matched to a gene; V was cut back by 2 bases and J by 4 bases. CDR3 loop: CASSLTVGTAIGNTIYF. The CDR3 region has the DNA TGTGCCAGCAGCTTAACCGTCGGGACAGCAATAGGAAACACCATATATTTT.

In its sample, this clone was seen once. CDR3 loop: CASSLDFGNTIYF. CDR3 coding DNA: TGTGCCAGCAGCTTGGACTTCGGAAACACCATATATTTT. The chain recombines TRBV7-9 with TRBJ1-3; D unclear. This CDR3 has 13 amino acids. Deletions cut 3 bases from V and 4 bases from J, with 7 bases between. Per germline, CDR1 SEHNR and CDR2 FQNEAQ (reference sequence).

The chain couples TRBV5-1 to TRBJ2-2; TRBD1 is a possible D gene (5 bases). In germline, CDR1 is SGHRS, CDR2 YFSETQ. The CDR3 totals 15 residues. V gave up 0 bases and J gave up 6 bases, with 12 bases separating them. CDR3 region: CASSLVAGFSGELFF. CDR3 DNA: TGCGCCAGCAGCTTGGTAGCAGGGTTTTCCGGGGAGCTGTTTTTT.

V and J are TRBV18 and TRBJ2-1, with TRBD1 identical over 8 bases. Germline V gene data show CDR1 as KGHSH and CDR2 as LQKENI. The CDR3 has 17 amino acids. Trimming took 2 bases from V and 3 from J; bases not matched to a gene: 9. The CDR3 sequence: CASSPGTGRFFYNEQFF. Here the CDR3 DNA reads TGTGCCAGCTCACCAGGGACAGGACGCTTTTTCTACAATGAGCAGTTCTTC.

This chain links TRBV28 with TRBJ1-6, with 7 bases fitting TRBD1. This CDR3 comprises 15 residues. The J segment lost 2 bases and the V segment lost 4 bases, leaving 2 bases of the junction unmatched. Germline CDR1 MDHEN, CDR2 SYDVKM. The CDR3 loop is CASSSTGPYNSPLHF. The CDR3 bases are TGTGCCAGCAGTTCGACAGGGCCCTATAATTCACCCCTCCACTTT.

This sequence joins TRBV28 and TRBJ2-1; 12 bases fit TRBD2. The V gene's germline CDR1 is MDHEN and CDR2 SYDVKM. The CDR3 runs to 20 residues. The J segment lost 3 bases and the V segment lost 4 bases, leaving 16 bases of the junction unmatched. The CDR3 nucleotides read TGTGCCAGCAGTTCCCCGACTAGCGGGAGTTTCGTATCGGTCTACAATGAGCAGTTCTTC. Its protein product is CASSSPTSGSFVSVYNEQFF.

This rearrangement joins TRBV25-1 to TRBJ1-6, with TRBD1 matching over 7 bases. CDR1 is MGHDK and CDR2 is SYGVNS in the germline V gene. V gave up 4 bases and J gave up 8 bases; unmatched junction bases: 5. This CDR3 is 14 amino acids long. The CDR3 protein is CASSVGQWDSPLHF. The CDR3, as DNA: TGTGCCAGCAGTGTGGGACAGTGGGATTCACCCCTCCACTTT. The whole variable domain, filled in from reference TRBV25-1 and TRBJ1-6, reads EADIYQTPRYLVIGTGKKITLECSQTMGHDKMYWYQQDPGMELHLIHYSYGVNSTEKGDLSSESTVSRIRTEHFPLTLESARPSHTSQYLCASSVGQWDSPLHFGNGTRLTVT.

This chain links TRBV3-1 (or the pseudogene TRBV3-2) with TRBJ1-1; no firm D call. With 3 bases removed from V and 1 base from J, the gap between germline ends came to 9 bases. CDR1 is LGHDT, CDR2 YNNKEL, per germline (reference sequence). CDR3 size: 14 residues. CDR3 in DNA: TGTGCCAGCAGCCAGGGTCACAGGAACACTGAAGCTTTCTTT. This translates into CASSQGHRNTEAFF.

The chain couples TRBV24-1 to TRBJ2-1; no firm D call. The CDR3 covers 14 residues. Trimming removed 7 bases at V and 4 bases at J, with 13 bases between. Looked up from germline, CDR1 is KGHDR and CDR2 is SFDVKD. In DNA, the CDR3 is TGTGCCACCAGGGACGCGAGAAAATACAATGAGCAGTTCTTC. It specifies CATRDARKYNEQFF.

The rearrangement uses TRBV11-1 and TRBJ1-6; possibly TRBD1 for D (6 bases). The CDR3 contains 13 residues. Germline values: CDR1 SGHAT, CDR2 FQDESV (reference sequence). V lost 5 bases, J lost 14 bases, and 16 bases lay in between. CDR3 loop: CASSQDRADSLHF. As DNA, the CDR3 is TGTGCCAGCAGCCAGGACAGAGCCGATTCCCTCCACTTT.

The rearrangement links TRBV28 to TRBJ1-2, with D possibly matching TRBD1 (5 bases). CDR3 size: 13 residues. The V gene's germline CDR1 is MDHEN and CDR2 SYDVKM. V shed 6 bases and J shed 2 bases, with 10 bases lying between them. CDR3 amino acids: CASRGLANYGYTF. The CDR3 DNA reads as TGTGCCAGCAGGGGACTGGCAAACTATGGCTACACCTTC.

This clone has a single count. The gene calls are TRBV27 and TRBJ2-3; D ambiguous. V was clipped by 3 bases and J by 3 bases, with 13 bases between them. Germline V gene sequence: CDR1 MNHEY, CDR2 SMNVEV (reference sequence). CDR3 length: 15 residues. In nucleotides, the CDR3 is TGTGCCAGCAGTTTCCGGCTAGGTAAAACAGATACGCAGTATTTT. Its protein product is CASSFRLGKTDTQYF.

The CDR3 coding sequence is TGTGCCAGCTCACCGGGACTAGAGGTCGGTGAGACCCAGTACTTC. Protein sequence: CASSPGLEVGETQYF. The chain recombines TRBV18 with TRBJ2-5; the match to TRBD2 covers 8 bases. CDR3 length equals 15 residues. The germline CDR1 and CDR2 sequences are KGHSH and LQKENI. The V gene end was trimmed by 3 bases and the J gene end by 5 bases; junction bases not matched to a gene: 8.

V usage is TRBV7-2 and J usage is TRBJ2-7; the match to TRBD2 covers 11 bases. The length of the CDR3 is 17 residues. V lost 0 bases to trimming and J lost 7 bases; unmatched junction nucleotides: 11. Germline assignment: CDR1 SGHTA and CDR2 FQGNSA. The DNA of the CDR3 is TGTGCCAGCAGCTTAGCGAGTACGGGACTAGCGGTTCGAGAGCAGTACTTC. Encoded protein: CASSLASTGLAVREQYF.

The J gene is TRBJ1-3, the V gene TRBV3-1 (or the pseudogene TRBV3-2); D unclear. Trimming pared 8 bases from V and 5 bases from J, leaving 13 bases between. Germline V gene data show CDR1 as LGHDT and CDR2 as YNNKEL (reference sequence). CDR3 size: 13 residues. CDR3 protein: CASSQLLRNTIYF. The CDR3 region has the DNA TGTGCCAGCTCGCAATTGTTGAGAAACACCATATATTTT.

The V call is TRBV6-5, the J call TRBJ2-7; 9 bases are a match to TRBD2. The ends lost 6 bases at V and 4 bases at J; junction bases unmatched: 7. CDR1 is MNHEY, CDR2 SVGAGI, per germline. The CDR3 spans 14 residues. The CDR3 region is CASRAGLARYEQYF. Here the CDR3 DNA reads TGTGCCAGCAGGGCGGGACTAGCTCGGTACGAGCAGTACTTC.

This chain joins TRBV9 and TRBJ2-1; possibly TRBD1 for D (9 bases). Trimming cost V 4 bases and J 6 bases, with 23 bases left between them. The germline gives CDR1 SGDLS, CDR2 YYNGEE. The CDR3 runs to 17 residues. The CDR3 protein is CASSPIGGGQGPNEQFF. CDR3 sequence (DNA): TGTGCCAGCAGCCCTATCGGGGGGGGACAGGGCCCCAATGAGCAGTTCTTC.

The chain links TRBV15 to TRBJ2-2; 10 nucleotides line up with TRBD1. CDR1 and CDR2 (germline): LNHNV, YYDKDF (reference sequence). The V segment lost 5 bases and the J segment 5 bases; nucleotides outside the gene matches: 5. This CDR3 contains 15 residues. The CDR3 region is CATSPRQGATGELFF. The CDR3 DNA reads as TGTGCCACCAGCCCACGACAGGGGGCGACCGGGGAGCTGTTTTTT.

V and J are TRBV6-5 and TRBJ2-3; 8 bases map to TRBD1. Germline V CDR1 and CDR2: MNHEY, SVGAGI. The CDR3 totals 15 residues. V was pared by 5 bases and J by 5 bases, with 9 bases of the junction left unmatched. The CDR3 loop reads CASSQRTGPIDTQYF. For the CDR3, the DNA is TGTGCCAGCAGTCAGCGGACAGGGCCGATAGATACGCAGTATTTT.

CDR3 in amino acids: CASSPRDGWNTGELFF. The CDR3 nucleotides read TGTGCCAGCAGCCCGAGGGACGGGTGGAACACCGGGGAGCTGTTTTTT. The rearrangement links TRBV7-7 to TRBJ2-2, with D perhaps TRBD1 or TRBD2 (5 bases each). The CDR3 is 16 amino acids. Germline assignment: CDR1 SSHAT and CDR2 FNYEAQ (reference sequence). V was clipped by 5 bases and J by 1 base, with 14 bases between them.

The rearrangement uses TRBV12-3 or TRBV12-4 and TRBJ2-1, with no clear D. V gave up 2 bases and J gave up 3 bases, with 5 bases separating them. The CDR3 contains 13 residues. CDR3 residues: CASSLSVYNEQFF. The CDR3 bases are TGTGCCAGCAGTTTATCGGTCTACAATGAGCAGTTCTTC.

CDR3 in amino acids: CASTHRQGLGNSPLHF. The CDR3 DNA is TGTGCCAGCACCCATAGGCAGGGTCTAGGAAATTCACCCCTCCACTTT. The chain is built from TRBV28 and TRBJ1-6, with D possibly being TRBD1 (5 bases). Trimming left V 7 bases short and J 7 bases short, with 20 bases between. This CDR3 region has 16 residues. Germline V gene lookup returns CDR1 MDHEN and CDR2 SYDVKM. Combining the CDR3 with reference TRBV28 and TRBJ1-6 gives the whole variable domain DVKVTQSSRYLVKRTGEKVFLECVQDMDHENMFWYRQDPGLGLRLIYFSYDVKMKEKGDIPEGYSVSREKKERFSLILESASTNQTSMYLCASTHRQGLGNSPLHFGNGTRLTVT.

V and J are TRBV28 and TRBJ2-7; no reliable D call. Germline CDR1 is MDHEN and CDR2 is SYDVKM. This CDR3 is built from 15 residues. V lost 2 bases and J 0 bases, leaving 11 bases between the germline ends. This CDR3 is CASSLVLASSYEQYF. Written as DNA, the CDR3 is TGTGCCAGCAGTTTAGTGCTTGCCAGCTCCTACGAGCAGTACTTC.

The genes are TRBV3-1 (or the pseudogene TRBV3-2) and TRBJ2-5; 7 bases align to TRBD2. The J segment lost 7 bases and the V segment lost 0 bases, leaving 5 bases of the junction unmatched. The CDR3 is made up of 14 amino acids. The germline V gene has CDR1 LGHDT and CDR2 YNNKEL (reference sequence). CDR3 in DNA: TGTGCCAGCAGCCAAGAGGCGGGGGTTAGGACCCAGTACTTC. This codes for CASSQEAGVRTQYF.

V is TRBV7-9 and J is TRBJ2-2, with a tentative D call TRBD2 (6 bases). CDR3 size: 17 residues. The germline V and J ends were trimmed by 4 bases and 8 bases, with 23 bases remaining between them. Germline V gene data show CDR1 as SEHNR and CDR2 as FQNEAQ (reference sequence). This CDR3 is CASSSPSWRAERGELFF. In DNA, the CDR3 is TGTGCCAGCAGCTCTCCCAGCTGGAGGGCCGAGAGGGGGGAGCTGTTTTTT.

The V gene is TRBV6-5, the J gene TRBJ1-3; D is undetermined. The CDR3 extends over 15 amino acids. V was clipped by 6 bases and J by 0 bases, with 12 bases between them. The V gene's germline CDR1 is MNHEY and CDR2 SVGAGI. The CDR3 DNA reads as TGTGCCAGCAGCCGAAATACAGTCTCTGGAAACACCATATATTTT. Translation gives CASSRNTVSGNTIYF.

This chain links TRBV15 with TRBJ2-1; TRBD2 matches at 11 bases. The CDR3 spans 18 residues. Trimming took 0 bases from V and 0 from J; bases not matched to a gene: 4. Germline V gene data show CDR1 as LNHNV and CDR2 as YYDKDF (reference sequence). The DNA for the CDR3 is TGTGCCACCAGCAGAGATCTAGGACTAGCGGGCTCCTACAATGAGCAGTTCTTC. It codes for CATSRDLGLAGSYNEQFF. The full variable domain, in which reference TRBV15 and TRBJ2-1 provide the parts outside the CDR3, is DAMVIQNPRYQVTQFGKPVTLSCSQTLNHNVMYWYQQKSSQAPKLLFHYYDKDFNNEADTPDNFQSRRPNTSFCFLDIRSPGLGDTAMYLCATSRDLGLAGSYNEQFFGPGTRLTVL.

V is TRBV28 and J is TRBJ2-1; D gene unclear. The germline CDR1 and CDR2 sequences are MDHEN and SYDVKM. This CDR3 spans 15 amino acids. Trimming shortened V by 6 bases and J by 2 bases, and 14 bases separated the two germline ends. CDR3 in amino acids: CASRFVAATYNEQFF. Here the CDR3 DNA reads TGTGCCAGCAGATTCGTCGCGGCGACCTACAATGAGCAGTTCTTC.

This sequence joins TRBV30 and TRBJ1-1; D is unclear. Trimming pared 1 base from V and 1 base from J, leaving 4 bases between. The CDR3 loop spans 12 amino acids. Germline V lookup: CDR1 GTSNPN, CDR2 SVGIG (reference sequence). The CDR3 DNA follows: TGTGCCTGGAGTGGGAGGAACACTGAAGCTTTCTTT. Its protein product is CAWSGRNTEAFF.

The chain has TRBV3-1 (or the pseudogene TRBV3-2) and TRBJ1-3; no firm D call. This CDR3 spans 15 amino acids. CDR1 and CDR2 (germline): LGHDT, YNNKEL (reference sequence). V was cut by 1 base and J by 7 bases, with 14 bases left in between. The CDR3 is CASSQAPQAVNTIYF. In DNA, the CDR3 is TGTGCCAGCAGCCAAGCTCCGCAGGCGGTGAACACCATATATTTT.

V is TRBV19 and J is TRBJ2-1; the D is unclear. From germline, CDR1 is LNHDA and CDR2 SQIVND (reference sequence). CDR3 length equals 16 residues. Trimming removed 10 bases from V and 0 bases from J, with 19 bases in between. Here the CDR3 reads CATSQPGGSSYNEQFF. DNA for the CDR3: TGTGCCACCTCACAGCCCGGCGGAAGCTCCTACAATGAGCAGTTCTTC.